These T cell receptor beta chains were read from a single sample in a study of T cells in localized non-small cell lung cancer. Assay used: immunoSEQ multiplex PCR; TCRdb lists only in-frame clones, some missing. The profile covers over 65,000 clones, with approximately 84% appearing a single time and around 1.3% taken by the ten largest. This specimen was peripheral blood, taken before any cancer treatment. All receptors derive from a female donor at least 60 years old with stage I lung adenocarcinoma. The conserved cysteine and the conserved F or W are not part of the CDR3 here. Size tells how often a clone was seen (once, few, many) or the class of an expanded clone, and some rows leave it out.

v_gene: TRBV5-4
abundance: NA
j_gene: TRBJ1-6
CDR3aa: ASSLDRQNSPLH

v_gene: TRBV19
abundance: NA
j_gene: TRBJ2-1
CDR3aa: ASSIFGPTGGEF

v_gene: TRBV5-1
abundance: NA
j_gene: TRBJ1-1
CDR3aa: ASSSGQGSTEAF

v_gene: TRBV4-2
abundance: once
j_gene: TRBJ2-7
CDR3aa: ASSRTSGSLSYEQY

v_gene: TRBV23-1
abundance: once
j_gene: TRBJ1-5
CDR3aa: ASSQSRARGDQPQH

v_gene: TRBV5-6
abundance: NA
j_gene: TRBJ2-1
CDR3aa: ASSSLSTSGYNEQF

v_gene: TRBV4-1
abundance: NA
j_gene: TRBJ1-6
CDR3aa: ASSRHGREPPLH

v_gene: TRBV28
abundance: NA
j_gene: TRBJ1-2
CDR3aa: ASRGGGYGYT

v_gene: TRBV7-6
abundance: NA
j_gene: TRBJ2-3
CDR3aa: ASSSLEGTDTQY

v_gene: TRBV11-2
abundance: NA
j_gene: TRBJ2-1
CDR3aa: ASSLEREGRNEQF

v_gene: TRBV15
abundance: NA
j_gene: TRBJ2-7
CDR3aa: ATSRDGGHEQY

v_gene: TRBV28
abundance: NA
j_gene: TRBJ2-2
CDR3aa: ASTNLRPANTGELF

v_gene: TRBV5-1
abundance: NA
j_gene: TRBJ2-7
CDR3aa: ASSLANYEQY

v_gene: TRBV5-1
abundance: NA
j_gene: TRBJ2-1
CDR3aa: ASSGGGAGNEQF

v_gene: TRBV28
abundance: NA
j_gene: TRBJ2-5
CDR3aa: AAKSQRGLTETQY

v_gene: TRBV15
abundance: few
j_gene: TRBJ2-7
CDR3aa: ATSRVGGPSYEQY

v_gene: TRBV7-9
abundance: NA
j_gene: TRBJ2-7
CDR3aa: ASSLTSEGEQY

v_gene: TRBV5-3
abundance: NA
j_gene: TRBJ1-1
CDR3aa: ARTGNTEAF

v_gene: TRBV25-1
abundance: NA
j_gene: TRBJ2-4
CDR3aa: ASSEDRAGGKNIQY

v_gene: TRBV6-4
abundance: NA
j_gene: TRBJ2-6
CDR3aa: ASSDDNSGANVLT

v_gene: TRBV7-8
abundance: NA
j_gene: TRBJ1-1
CDR3aa: ASSNRLGMNTEAF

v_gene: TRBV5-6
abundance: NA
j_gene: TRBJ1-2
CDR3aa: ASSTGRGGYT

v_gene: TRBV11-2
abundance: NA
j_gene: TRBJ2-1
CDR3aa: ASSAWTSGGYNEQF

v_gene: TRBV10-3
abundance: NA
j_gene: TRBJ1-1
CDR3aa: AAQTRGLNTEAF

v_gene: TRBV11-2
abundance: NA
j_gene: TRBJ2-4
CDR3aa: ASSLALTVAKNIQY

v_gene: TRBV10-3
abundance: NA
j_gene: TRBJ1-5
CDR3aa: ASSEGLDQPQH

v_gene: TRBV6-5
abundance: once
j_gene: TRBJ2-1
CDR3aa: ASSYSGTSGRHEQF

v_gene: TRBV5-8
abundance: NA
j_gene: TRBJ1-3
CDR3aa: ASSLMLDSSPGNTIY

v_gene: TRBV5-1
abundance: few
j_gene: TRBJ1-1
CDR3aa: ASSLRGGTEAF

v_gene: TRBV7-9
abundance: few
j_gene: TRBJ1-1
CDR3aa: ASSRQGNTEAF

v_gene: TRBV6-5
abundance: NA
j_gene: TRBJ1-1
CDR3aa: ASSYLQAPNTEAF

v_gene: TRBV28
abundance: few
j_gene: TRBJ1-2
CDR3aa: ASTKFALSKTLYGYT

v_gene: TRBV21-1
abundance: NA
j_gene: TRBJ2-1
CDR3aa: ASSKAYLAGVVNEQF

v_gene: TRBV28
abundance: NA
j_gene: TRBJ1-5
CDR3aa: ASTPAGWEGRSQPQH

v_gene: TRBV15
abundance: NA
j_gene: TRBJ2-7
CDR3aa: ATSRDTGSGVYEQY

v_gene: TRBV7-6
abundance: NA
j_gene: TRBJ2-5
CDR3aa: ASSLGRSDRREETQY

v_gene: TRBV7-9
abundance: NA
j_gene: TRBJ1-1
CDR3aa: ASHTGGAGRRTEAF

v_gene: TRBV29-1
abundance: once
j_gene: TRBJ1-2
CDR3aa: SVDYGGLDGYT

v_gene: TRBV15
abundance: once
j_gene: TRBJ2-5
CDR3aa: ATSTGLAGGPGTQY

v_gene: TRBV7-9
abundance: few
j_gene: TRBJ1-1
CDR3aa: ASSLGGGAF

v_gene: TRBV10-3
abundance: NA
j_gene: TRBJ2-7
CDR3aa: AISEMSGRSYEQY

v_gene: TRBV18
abundance: few
j_gene: TRBJ1-5
CDR3aa: ASSQEGGSNQPQH

v_gene: TRBV7-9
abundance: few
j_gene: TRBJ2-1
CDR3aa: ASSFSSGRAPNNEQF

v_gene: TRBV7-9
abundance: once
j_gene: TRBJ1-1
CDR3aa: ASSLRVTEAF

v_gene: TRBV14
abundance: NA
j_gene: TRBJ2-1
CDR3aa: ASSSGLAGAREQF

v_gene: TRBV25-1
abundance: NA
j_gene: TRBJ1-1
CDR3aa: ASSDPSTHTEAF

v_gene: TRBV7-9
abundance: NA
j_gene: TRBJ1-1
CDR3aa: ASSLGRDRGNTEAF

v_gene: TRBV6-1
abundance: NA
j_gene: TRBJ2-2
CDR3aa: ATSQAANTGELF

v_gene: TRBV6-1
abundance: NA
j_gene: TRBJ2-7
CDR3aa: ASSDPRPLAGGREQY

v_gene: TRBV4-2
abundance: NA
j_gene: TRBJ2-2
CDR3aa: ASSRGTSGGAFDTGELF

v_gene: TRBV10-3
abundance: NA
j_gene: TRBJ2-2
CDR3aa: AISETSDGELF

v_gene: TRBV6-1
abundance: NA
j_gene: TRBJ1-6
CDR3aa: ASSEWTGPVSPLH

v_gene: TRBV11-3
abundance: NA
j_gene: TRBJ2-1
CDR3aa: ASSLGVTGSYNEQF

v_gene: TRBV6-1
abundance: NA
j_gene: TRBJ1-2
CDR3aa: ASSENMARPKYGYT